The 9 T cell receptor beta chains given below trace back to one sample, sequenced in a study of T cell repertoires in cytomegalovirus infection. No antigen has been assigned to these receptors. One entry per CDR3 protein results from TCRdb running MiXCR on the reads. The sample shows about a million distinct CDR3 sequences, approximately 31% of them seen only once. This specimen consisted of cultured CD8+ T cells from PBMCs, obtained from culture after CMV antigen stimulation. The receptors come from a human donor in good health (CMV status not recorded). Some clones in this sample may be carry-over from other donors' samples.

The V and J genes are TRBV5-1 and TRBJ2-1; the match to TRBD2 covers 10 bases. The CDR3 runs 20 residues. Trimming at V came to 4 bases and at J to 2 bases, leaving 18 bases not matched to a gene. Germline lookup yields CDR1 SGHRS and CDR2 YFSETQ. The CDR3 here is CASSLQALAGVSSPYNEQFF. CDR3 nucleotides: TGCGCCAGCAGCCTCCAGGCTCTAGCGGGGGTCTCCTCTCCCTACAATGAGCAGTTCTTC.

There are many counts of this clonotype. The chain carries TRBV7-2 and TRBJ2-2; no clear D gene. The V end was cut by 1 base, the J end by 7 bases, with 7 bases between. The CDR3 consists of 13 residues. Germline V lookup: CDR1 SGHTA, CDR2 FQGNSA. As DNA, the CDR3 is TGTGCCAGCAGCTTAGGAGACTTCGGGGAGCTGTTTTTT. Its protein is CASSLGDFGELFF.

This chain connects TRBV12-3 or TRBV12-4 to TRBJ2-5; D is perhaps TRBD2 (6 bases). The length of the CDR3 is 15 residues. V lost 3 bases, J lost 4 bases, and 15 bases lay in between. The CDR3 here is CASSLLARGGETQYF. CDR3 in DNA: TGTGCCAGCAGTTTGCTAGCGAGGGGTGGAGAGACCCAGTACTTC.

This clonotype was seen only a few times. The V and J genes are TRBV6-2 or TRBV6-3 and TRBJ2-7, with D perhaps matching TRBD1 (5 bases). The germline V and J ends were trimmed by 0 bases and 3 bases, with 12 bases remaining between them. The CDR3 contains 15 residues. The V gene's germline CDR1 is MNHEY and CDR2 SVGEGT. As DNA, the CDR3 is TGTGCCAGCAGTTACTCGGGGCAGGAGTACTACGAGCAGTACGTC. Its protein product is CASSYSGQEYYEQYV.

To note about this clonotype: A much larger clonotype is one base distant, so this may be a read error. This chain links TRBV7-4 with TRBJ2-7; D possibly corresponds to TRBD2 (6 bases). Germline V CDR1 and CDR2: SGHVT, SQSDAQ. There are 13 residues in the CDR3. The CDR3 spells CASSLGGTYGQYV. CDR3 bases: TGTGCCAGCAGCTTAGGAGGGACTTACGGGCAGTACGTC.

The table lists this clonotype with a few counts. V gene TRBV7-9 combines with J gene TRBJ1-2, with 10 bases matching TRBD1. The germline V gene has CDR1 SEHNR and CDR2 FQNEAQ (reference sequence). V dropped 5 bases and J dropped 5; count of bases not matched to a gene: 2. The CDR3 has 13 residues. CDR3 in DNA: TGTGCCAGCAGCGGGGACAGGGGATATGGCTACACCTTC. It specifies CASSGDRGYGYTF. Looking up the rest from reference TRBV7-9 and TRBJ1-2 gives the full variable domain: DTGVSQNPRHKITKRGQNVTFRCDPISEHNRLYWYRQTLGQGPEFLTYFQNEAQLEKSRLLSDRFSAERPKGSFSTLEIQRTEQGDSAMYLCASSGDRGYGYTFGSGTRLTVV.

The chain recombines TRBV28 with TRBJ2-7, with TRBD1 identical over 10 bases. J was trimmed by 4 bases and V by 5 bases; bases with no gene match: 8. Germline V lookup: CDR1 MDHEN, CDR2 SYDVKM. This CDR3 contains 15 residues. The CDR3 loop reads CASSDRDRGVYEQYV. The CDR3 coding sequence is TGTGCCAGCAGTGACCGGGACAGGGGAGTTTACGAGCAGTACGTC.

This rearrangement joins TRBV19 to TRBJ1-5; TRBD1 is a possible D gene (6 bases). V lost 10 bases and J lost 3, with 16 bases in between. Per the germline V gene, CDR1 is LNHDA and CDR2 is SQIVND (reference sequence). The CDR3 runs 14 residues. The CDR3 loop reads CATSSGQYNQPQHF. For the CDR3, the DNA is TGTGCCACCTCATCAGGACAGTACAATCAGCCCCAGCATTTT.

The chain links TRBV7-2 to TRBJ1-5; TRBD1 is a possible D gene (6 bases). This CDR3 is built from 17 residues. V was clipped by 5 bases and J by 0 bases, with 17 bases between them. CDR1 is SGHTA and CDR2 is FQGNSA in the germline V gene. CDR3 loop: CASSSRDTIYSNQPQHF. The CDR3 DNA is TGTGCCAGCAGCAGCCGGGACACAATCTATAGCAATCAGCCCCAGCATTTT.